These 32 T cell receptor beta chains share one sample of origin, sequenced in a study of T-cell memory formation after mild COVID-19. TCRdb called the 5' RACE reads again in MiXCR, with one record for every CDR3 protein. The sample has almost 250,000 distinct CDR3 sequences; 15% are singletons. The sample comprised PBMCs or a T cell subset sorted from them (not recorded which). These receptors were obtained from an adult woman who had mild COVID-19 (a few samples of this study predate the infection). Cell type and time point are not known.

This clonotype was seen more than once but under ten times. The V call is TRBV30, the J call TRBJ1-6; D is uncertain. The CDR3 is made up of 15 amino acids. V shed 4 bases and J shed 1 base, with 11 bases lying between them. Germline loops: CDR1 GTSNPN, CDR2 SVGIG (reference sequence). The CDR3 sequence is CAWNLDGSYNSPLHF. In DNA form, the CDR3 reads TGTGCCTGGAATCTGGATGGGTCCTATAATTCACCCCTCCACTTT.

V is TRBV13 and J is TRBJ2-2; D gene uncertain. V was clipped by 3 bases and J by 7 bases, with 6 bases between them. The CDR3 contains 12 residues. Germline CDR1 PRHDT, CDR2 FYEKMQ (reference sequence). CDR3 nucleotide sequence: TGTGCCAGCAGCTTCATGGGCGGGGAGCTGTTTTTT. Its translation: CASSFMGGELFF.

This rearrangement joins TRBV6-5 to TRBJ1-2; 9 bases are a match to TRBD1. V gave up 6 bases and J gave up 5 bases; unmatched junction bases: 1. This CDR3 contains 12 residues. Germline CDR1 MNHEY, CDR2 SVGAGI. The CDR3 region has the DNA TGTGCCAGCAGCGGGACAGGGTATGGCTACACCTTC. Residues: CASSGTGYGYTF.

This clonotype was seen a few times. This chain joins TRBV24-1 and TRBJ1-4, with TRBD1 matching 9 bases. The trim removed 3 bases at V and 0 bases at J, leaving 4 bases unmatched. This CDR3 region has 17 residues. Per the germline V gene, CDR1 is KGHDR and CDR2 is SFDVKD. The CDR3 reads CATSDPGTGPTNEKLFF. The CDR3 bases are TGTGCCACCAGTGATCCCGGGACAGGGCCAACTAATGAAAAACTGTTTTTT.

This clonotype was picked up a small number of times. The CDR3 coding sequence is TGTGCCAGCAGCTACAGGCCGAACACTGAAGCTTTCTTT. Translating it yields CASSYRPNTEAFF. The V and J genes are TRBV3-1 and TRBJ1-1, with D perhaps matching TRBD1 (5 bases). Looked up from germline, CDR1 is LGHDT and CDR2 is YNNKEL (reference sequence). Trimming shortened V by 5 bases and J by 1 base, and 8 bases separated the two germline ends. The CDR3 sequence is 13 residues long. Together with reference TRBV3-1 and TRBJ1-1, the CDR3 gives the full variable domain: DTAVSQTPKYLVTQMGNDKSIKCEQNLGHDTMYWYKQDSKKFLKIMFSYNNKELIINETVPNRFSPKSPDKAHLNLHINSLELGDSAVYFCASSYRPNTEAFFGQGTRLTVV.

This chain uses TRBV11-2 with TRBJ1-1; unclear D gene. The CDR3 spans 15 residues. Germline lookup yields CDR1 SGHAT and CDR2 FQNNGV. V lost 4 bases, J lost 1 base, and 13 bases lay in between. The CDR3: CASSWERAGNTEAFF. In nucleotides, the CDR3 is TGTGCCAGCAGCTGGGAAAGGGCGGGGAACACTGAAGCTTTCTTT.

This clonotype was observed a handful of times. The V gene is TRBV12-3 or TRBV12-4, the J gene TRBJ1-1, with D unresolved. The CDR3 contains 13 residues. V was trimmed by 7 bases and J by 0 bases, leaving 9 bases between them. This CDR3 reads CASIVGLNTEAFF. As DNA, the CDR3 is TGTGCCAGCATCGTGGGATTGAACACTGAAGCTTTCTTT.

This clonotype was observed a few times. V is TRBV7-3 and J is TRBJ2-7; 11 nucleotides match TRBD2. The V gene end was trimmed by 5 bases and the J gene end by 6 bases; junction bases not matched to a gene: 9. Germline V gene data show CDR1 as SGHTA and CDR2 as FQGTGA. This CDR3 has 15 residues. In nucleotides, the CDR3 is TGTGCCAGCAGCCTGGGGACTAGCGGTCTACGCGAGCAGTACTTC. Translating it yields CASSLGTSGLREQYF.

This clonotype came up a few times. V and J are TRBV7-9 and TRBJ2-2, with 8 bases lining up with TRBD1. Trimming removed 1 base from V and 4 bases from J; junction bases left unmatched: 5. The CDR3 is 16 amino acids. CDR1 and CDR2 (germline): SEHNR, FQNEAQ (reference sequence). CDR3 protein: CASSLGATGATGELFF. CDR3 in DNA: TGTGCCAGCAGCTTAGGGGCGACAGGGGCCACCGGGGAGCTGTTTTTT.

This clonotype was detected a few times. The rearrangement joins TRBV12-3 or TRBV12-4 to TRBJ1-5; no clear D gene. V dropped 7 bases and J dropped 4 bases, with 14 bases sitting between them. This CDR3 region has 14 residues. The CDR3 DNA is TGTGCCAGCACCTACCCCGGACGGAATCAGCCCCAGCATTTT. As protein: CASTYPGRNQPQHF.

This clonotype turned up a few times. The CDR3 here is CASSFTPPYGYTF. The CDR3 DNA follows: TGTGCCAGCAGCTTTACCCCCCCCTATGGCTACACCTTC. The V gene is TRBV11-2, the J gene TRBJ1-2; D ambiguous. This CDR3 is 13 amino acids long. Trimming cost V 3 bases and J 4 bases, with 9 bases left between them. Germline V gene lookup returns CDR1 SGHAT and CDR2 FQNNGV.

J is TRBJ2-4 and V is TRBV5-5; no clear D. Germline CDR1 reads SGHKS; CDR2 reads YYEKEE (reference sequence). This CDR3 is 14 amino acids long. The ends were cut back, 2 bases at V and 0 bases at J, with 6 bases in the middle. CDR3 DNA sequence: TGTGCCAGCAGCTTTCAGGAAGCCAAAAACATTCAGTACTTC. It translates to CASSFQEAKNIQYF.

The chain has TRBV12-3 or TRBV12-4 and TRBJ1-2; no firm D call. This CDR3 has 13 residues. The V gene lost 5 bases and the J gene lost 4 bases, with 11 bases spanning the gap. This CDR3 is CASSRTGLYGYTF. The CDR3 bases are TGTGCCAGCAGTCGGACGGGTCTCTATGGCTACACCTTC.

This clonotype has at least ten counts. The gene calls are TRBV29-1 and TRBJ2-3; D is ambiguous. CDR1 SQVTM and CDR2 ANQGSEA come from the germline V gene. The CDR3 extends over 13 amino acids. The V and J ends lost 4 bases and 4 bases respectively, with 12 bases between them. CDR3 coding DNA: TGCAGCGTTGGTTTGGGTTTGCCAGATACGCAGTATTTT. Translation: CSVGLGLPDTQYF.

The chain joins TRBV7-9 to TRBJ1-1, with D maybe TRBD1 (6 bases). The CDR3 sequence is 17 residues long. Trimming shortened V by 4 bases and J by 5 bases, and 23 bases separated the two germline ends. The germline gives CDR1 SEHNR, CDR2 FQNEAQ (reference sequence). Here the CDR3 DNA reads TGTGCCAGCAGCTCTACATGGGGGGCGCAGATGATTACTGAAGCTTTCTTT. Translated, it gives CASSSTWGAQMITEAFF.

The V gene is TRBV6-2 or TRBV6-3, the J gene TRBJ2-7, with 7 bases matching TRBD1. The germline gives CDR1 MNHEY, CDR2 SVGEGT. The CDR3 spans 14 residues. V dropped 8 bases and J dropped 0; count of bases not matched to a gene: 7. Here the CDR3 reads CASGNRGHSYEQYF. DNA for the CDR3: TGTGCCAGCGGAAACAGGGGCCACTCCTACGAGCAGTACTTC.

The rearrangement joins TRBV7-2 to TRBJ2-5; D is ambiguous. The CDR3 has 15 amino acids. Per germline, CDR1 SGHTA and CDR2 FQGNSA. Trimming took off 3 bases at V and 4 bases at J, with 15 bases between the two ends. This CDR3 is CASSFSSGNRETQYF. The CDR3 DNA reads TGTGCCAGCAGCTTTAGTTCAGGCAACCGAGAGACCCAGTACTTC.

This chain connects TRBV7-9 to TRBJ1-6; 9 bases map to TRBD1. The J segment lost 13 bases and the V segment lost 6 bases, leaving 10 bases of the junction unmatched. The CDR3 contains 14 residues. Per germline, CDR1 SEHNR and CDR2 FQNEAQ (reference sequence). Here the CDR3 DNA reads TGTGCCAGCAGTCCCGGGACAGGGAGTCACCCCCTCCACTTT. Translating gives CASSPGTGSHPLHF. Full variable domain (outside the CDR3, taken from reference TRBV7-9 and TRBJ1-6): DTGVSQNPRHKITKRGQNVTFRCDPISEHNRLYWYRQTLGQGPEFLTYFQNEAQLEKSRLLSDRFSAERPKGSFSTLEIQRTEQGDSAMYLCASSPGTGSHPLHFGNGTRLTVT.

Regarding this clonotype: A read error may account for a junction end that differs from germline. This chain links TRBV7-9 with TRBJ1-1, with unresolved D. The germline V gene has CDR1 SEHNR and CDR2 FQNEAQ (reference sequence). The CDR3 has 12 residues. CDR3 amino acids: CATSLRVGEAFF. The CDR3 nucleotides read TGTGCCACCAGCCTTAGGGTCGGGGAAGCTTTCTTT.

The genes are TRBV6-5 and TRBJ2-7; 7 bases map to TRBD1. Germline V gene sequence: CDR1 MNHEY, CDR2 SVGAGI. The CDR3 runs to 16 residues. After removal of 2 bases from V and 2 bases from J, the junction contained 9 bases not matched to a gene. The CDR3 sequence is CASSYRRGLTAYEQYF. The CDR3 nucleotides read TGTGCCAGCAGTTACAGAAGGGGGCTTACCGCCTACGAGCAGTACTTC.

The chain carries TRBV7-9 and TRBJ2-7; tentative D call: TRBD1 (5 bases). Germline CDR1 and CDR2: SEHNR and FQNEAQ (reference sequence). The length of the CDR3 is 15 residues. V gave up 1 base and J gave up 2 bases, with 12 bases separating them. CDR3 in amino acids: CASSLDGAAPYEQYF. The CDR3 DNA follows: TGTGCCAGCAGCTTAGATGGGGCAGCCCCCTACGAGCAGTACTTC.

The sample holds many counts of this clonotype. The CDR3 DNA follows: TGTGCCAGCAGCCAACAGGACTATACACAACGGTATTTT. The encoded protein is CASSQQDYTQRYF. The V call is TRBV7-3, the J call TRBJ2-3; possibly TRBD2 for D (6 bases). Germline loops: CDR1 SGHTA, CDR2 FQGTGA. Trimming pared 5 bases from V and 14 bases from J, leaving 20 bases between. The CDR3 totals 13 residues. The full variable domain, with the rest looked up from reference TRBV7-3 and TRBJ2-3, is GAGVSQTPSNKVTEKGKYVELRCDPISGHTALYWYRQSLGQGPEFLIYFQGTGAADDSGLPNDRFFAVRPEGSVSTLKIQRTERGDSAVYLCASSQQDYTQRYFGPGTRLTVL.

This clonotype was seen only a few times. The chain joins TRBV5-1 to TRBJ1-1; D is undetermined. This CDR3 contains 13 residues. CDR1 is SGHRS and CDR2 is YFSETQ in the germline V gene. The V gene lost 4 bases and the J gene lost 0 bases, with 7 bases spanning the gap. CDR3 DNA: TGCGCCAGCAGCAGGGTTATGAACACTGAAGCTTTCTTT. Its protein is CASSRVMNTEAFF.

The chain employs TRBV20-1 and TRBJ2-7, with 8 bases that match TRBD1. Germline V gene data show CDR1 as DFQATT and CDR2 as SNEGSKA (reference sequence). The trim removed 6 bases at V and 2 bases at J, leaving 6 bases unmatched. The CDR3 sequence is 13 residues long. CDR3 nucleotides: TGCAGTGCGCGGACAGGGAAACCCTACGAGCAGTACTTC. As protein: CSARTGKPYEQYF.

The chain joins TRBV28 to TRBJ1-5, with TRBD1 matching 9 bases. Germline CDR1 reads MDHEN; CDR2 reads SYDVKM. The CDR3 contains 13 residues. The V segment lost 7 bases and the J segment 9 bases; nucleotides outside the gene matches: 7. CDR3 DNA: TGTGCCAGCACCCTCACAGGGGGCCGGCCCCAGCATTTT. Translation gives CASTLTGGRPQHF.

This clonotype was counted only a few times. The CDR3: CSARDVRRGNSPLHF. The CDR3 DNA is TGCAGTGCTAGAGACGTCAGGAGGGGTAATTCACCCCTCCACTTT. The V call is TRBV20-1, the J call TRBJ1-6; D might be TRBD1 (5 bases). This CDR3 has 15 residues. The germline gives CDR1 DFQATT, CDR2 SNEGSKA (reference sequence). Trimming cost V 0 bases and J 6 bases, with 12 bases left between them.

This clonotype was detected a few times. CDR3 loop: CASSSALPVKTQYF. CDR3 in DNA: TGCGCCAGCAGCTCGGCCTTACCCGTGAAGACCCAGTACTTC. J is TRBJ2-5 and V is TRBV5-1; D not resolved. The CDR3 totals 14 residues. Trimming took 3 bases from V and 6 from J, leaving 15 bases between them. The germline V gene encodes CDR1 SGHRS and CDR2 YFSETQ.

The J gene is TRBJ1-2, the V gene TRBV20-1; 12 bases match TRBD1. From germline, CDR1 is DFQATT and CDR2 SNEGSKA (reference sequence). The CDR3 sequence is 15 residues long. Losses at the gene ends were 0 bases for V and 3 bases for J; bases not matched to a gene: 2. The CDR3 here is CSAREGTGGYYGYTF. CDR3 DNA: TGCAGTGCTAGAGAGGGGACAGGGGGCTACTATGGCTACACCTTC.

The CDR3: CASSSDILEPQHF. The CDR3 nucleotides are TGTGCCAGCTCATCGGACATCCTAGAGCCCCAGCATTTT. The chain uses TRBV18 and TRBJ1-5, with D perhaps TRBD1 (5 bases). Germline CDR1 and CDR2: KGHSH and LQKENI. The CDR3 extends over 13 amino acids. Trimming removed 5 bases from V and 8 bases from J, with 13 bases in between.

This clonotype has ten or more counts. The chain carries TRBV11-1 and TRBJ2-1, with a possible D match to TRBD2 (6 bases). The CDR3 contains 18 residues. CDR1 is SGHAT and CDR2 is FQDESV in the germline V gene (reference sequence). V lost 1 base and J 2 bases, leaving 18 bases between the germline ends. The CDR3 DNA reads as TGTGCCAGCAGCTTAGGAGGACGAGGAGGGCGGCCCTACAATGAGCAGTTCTTC. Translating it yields CASSLGGRGGRPYNEQFF.

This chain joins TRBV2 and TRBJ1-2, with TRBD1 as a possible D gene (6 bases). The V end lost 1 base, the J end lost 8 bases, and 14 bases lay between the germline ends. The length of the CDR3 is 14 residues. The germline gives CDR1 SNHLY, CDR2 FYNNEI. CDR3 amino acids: CASSEGLGGRGYTF. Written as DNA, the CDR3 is TGTGCCAGCAGTGAAGGCCTCGGGGGGCGAGGCTACACCTTC.

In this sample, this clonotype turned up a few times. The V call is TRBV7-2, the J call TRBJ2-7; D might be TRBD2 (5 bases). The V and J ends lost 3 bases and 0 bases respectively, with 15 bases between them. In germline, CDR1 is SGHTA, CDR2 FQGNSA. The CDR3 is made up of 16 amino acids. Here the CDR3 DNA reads TGTGCCAGCAGCTTTCCCCCAGCGGAGATCTCCTACGAGCAGTACTTC. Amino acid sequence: CASSFPPAEISYEQYF.